This T cell receptor beta chain emerged from a study of blood T cell repertoires in COVID-19. Study-wide context: Samples of COVID-19 (acute and convalescent) were obtained from the United States, Italy and Spain. The cDNA or gDNA used as material had been derived from T cells, B-cell-depleted T cells, or PBMCs.

In the original analysis: By means of reference gene primer amplification, nucleated cell counts were estimated. Libraries were prepared by immunoSEQ multiplex PCR; TCRdb keeps only in-frame clonotypes and omits some of them. The DNA gave D and trimming, while V, J and clone size come from that table. The sample lists over 9,500 clones, around three quarters seen once, with approximately 40% in the top ten. V shed 0 bases and J shed 0 bases, with 6 bases lying between them. This CDR3 spans 14 amino acids. CDR1 SGHNT and CDR2 YYREEE come from the germline V gene (reference sequence). The chain has TRBV5-4 and TRBJ1-1; unclear D gene. This sequence originates from a human donor in a cohort sampled during active COVID-19. Sequences were obtained from peripheral blood. The CDR3: CASSLGGLNTEAFF. The CDR3 nucleotides are TGTGCCAGCAGCTTGGGAGGGCTGAACACTGAAGCTTTCTTT.